The 11 T cell receptor beta chains below come from one sample, sequenced in a study of blood T cell repertoires in COVID-19. Generated by immunoSEQ multiplex PCR, the TCRdb table keeps only in-frame clones and is missing some. Among approximately 300,000 clones, 70% to 85% were seen once, and the ten largest hold 0.75% to 0.95%. Sequenced material: peripheral blood. These TCRs come from a human donor with COVID-19, enrolled during active disease. The donor label of this sample is uncertain.

This sequence joins TRBV5-1 and TRBJ2-7; TRBD2 aligns across 13 bases. This CDR3 is 15 amino acids long. The trim removed 5 bases at V and 2 bases at J, leaving 4 bases unmatched. The germline V gene encodes CDR1 SGHRS and CDR2 YFSETQ. The DNA of the CDR3 is TGCGCCAGCAGACCCGGGACTAGCGGGGCCTACGAGCAGTACTTC. It yields the protein CASRPGTSGAYEQYF.

This CDR3 reads CASSDGGRRGDNEKLFF. The CDR3, as DNA: TGTGCCAGTAGTGATGGAGGCCGGAGGGGCGATAATGAAAAACTGTTTTTT. The genes are TRBV19 and TRBJ1-4, with D perhaps TRBD1 (5 bases). CDR1 and CDR2 (germline): LNHDA, SQIVND (reference sequence). With 5 bases removed from V and 4 bases from J, the gap between germline ends came to 20 bases. This CDR3 has 17 residues.

The V call is TRBV28, the J call TRBJ2-1; TRBD2 matches 8 bases. The germline CDR1 and CDR2 sequences are MDHEN and SYDVKM. J lost 5 bases, V lost 7 bases, and 7 bases had no gene match. CDR3 size: 14 residues. This CDR3 reads CASNGRDHHNEQFF. CDR3 DNA sequence: TGTGCCAGCAACGGGAGGGATCACCACAATGAGCAGTTCTTC.

The rearrangement joins TRBV10-3 to TRBJ1-2; D perhaps matches TRBD1 (5 bases). The V and J ends lost 3 bases and 3 bases respectively, with 17 bases between them. This CDR3 comprises 16 residues. Germline V gives CDR1 ENHRY, CDR2 SYGVKD. The CDR3 region has the DNA TGTGCCATCAGTGAAAAGCAGCGGGGCCAGGACTATGGCTACACCTTC. Amino acids: CAISEKQRGQDYGYTF.

The rearrangement joins TRBV11-2 to TRBJ1-1; D may be TRBD1 (5 bases). This CDR3 is 15 amino acids long. CDR1 SGHAT and CDR2 FQNNGV come from the germline V gene. With 4 bases removed from V and 1 base from J, the gap between germline ends came to 13 bases. Here the CDR3 DNA reads TGTGCCAGCAGCTCGTGGGGGGGTGGGAACACTGAAGCTTTCTTT. Its translation: CASSSWGGGNTEAFF.

This rearrangement joins TRBV7-8 to TRBJ2-1; 10 bases fit TRBD2. This CDR3 has 15 residues. V dropped 5 bases and J dropped 5; count of bases not matched to a gene: 6. The germline V gene encodes CDR1 SGHVS and CDR2 FQNEAQ. CDR3: CASSGEGLANNEQFF. The CDR3, as DNA: TGTGCCAGCAGCGGAGAGGGACTAGCGAACAATGAGCAGTTCTTC.

The chain carries TRBV6-6 and TRBJ1-2; 7 nucleotides match TRBD1. Per the germline V gene, CDR1 is MNHNY and CDR2 is SVGAGI (reference sequence). The CDR3 runs to 18 residues. J was trimmed by 0 bases and V by 5 bases; bases with no gene match: 15. The CDR3 DNA is TGTGCCAGCAGTCGGGGACAGTTAATCCGGTCAGCTAACTATGGCTACACCTTC. As protein: CASSRGQLIRSANYGYTF.

This clone was detected once. This chain joins TRBV9 and TRBJ1-3, with 7 nucleotides matching TRBD1. The CDR3 runs to 15 residues. V shed 4 bases, J shed 4 bases, and the junction held 8 bases outside the gene matches. Germline CDR1 and CDR2: SGDLS and YYNGEE. CDR3 amino acids: CASSLTTGSGNTIYF. The CDR3 nucleotides are TGTGCCAGCAGCTTAACGACAGGGTCAGGAAACACCATATATTTT.

J is TRBJ2-7 and V is TRBV15; a possible D gene is TRBD1 (5 bases). In germline, CDR1 is LNHNV, CDR2 YYDKDF (reference sequence). There are 15 residues in the CDR3. Trimming pared 0 bases from V and 5 bases from J, leaving 14 bases between. The CDR3 loop reads CATSRDGHPVDEQYF. CDR3 DNA sequence: TGTGCCACCAGCAGAGATGGACACCCCGTCGACGAGCAGTACTTC.

This chain links TRBV2 with TRBJ1-2; 7 bases match TRBD1. J lost 0 bases, V lost 6 bases, and 4 bases had no gene match. This CDR3 contains 14 residues. In germline, CDR1 is SNHLY, CDR2 FYNNEI. The CDR3 nucleotides are TGTGCCAGCAGACGGACAGGAGCTAACTATGGCTACACCTTC. The encoded protein is CASRRTGANYGYTF.

V usage is TRBV6-1 and J usage is TRBJ1-4; perhaps TRBD1 as D (6 bases). Germline V gene data show CDR1 as MNHNS and CDR2 as SASEGT. Between the trimmed V and J ends, which lost 0 bases and 4 bases, there was a span of 12 bases. CDR3 length: 16 amino acids. CDR3 protein: CASSEAWGLGNEKLFF. For the CDR3, the DNA is TGTGCCAGCAGTGAAGCGTGGGGGCTCGGTAATGAAAAACTGTTTTTT.